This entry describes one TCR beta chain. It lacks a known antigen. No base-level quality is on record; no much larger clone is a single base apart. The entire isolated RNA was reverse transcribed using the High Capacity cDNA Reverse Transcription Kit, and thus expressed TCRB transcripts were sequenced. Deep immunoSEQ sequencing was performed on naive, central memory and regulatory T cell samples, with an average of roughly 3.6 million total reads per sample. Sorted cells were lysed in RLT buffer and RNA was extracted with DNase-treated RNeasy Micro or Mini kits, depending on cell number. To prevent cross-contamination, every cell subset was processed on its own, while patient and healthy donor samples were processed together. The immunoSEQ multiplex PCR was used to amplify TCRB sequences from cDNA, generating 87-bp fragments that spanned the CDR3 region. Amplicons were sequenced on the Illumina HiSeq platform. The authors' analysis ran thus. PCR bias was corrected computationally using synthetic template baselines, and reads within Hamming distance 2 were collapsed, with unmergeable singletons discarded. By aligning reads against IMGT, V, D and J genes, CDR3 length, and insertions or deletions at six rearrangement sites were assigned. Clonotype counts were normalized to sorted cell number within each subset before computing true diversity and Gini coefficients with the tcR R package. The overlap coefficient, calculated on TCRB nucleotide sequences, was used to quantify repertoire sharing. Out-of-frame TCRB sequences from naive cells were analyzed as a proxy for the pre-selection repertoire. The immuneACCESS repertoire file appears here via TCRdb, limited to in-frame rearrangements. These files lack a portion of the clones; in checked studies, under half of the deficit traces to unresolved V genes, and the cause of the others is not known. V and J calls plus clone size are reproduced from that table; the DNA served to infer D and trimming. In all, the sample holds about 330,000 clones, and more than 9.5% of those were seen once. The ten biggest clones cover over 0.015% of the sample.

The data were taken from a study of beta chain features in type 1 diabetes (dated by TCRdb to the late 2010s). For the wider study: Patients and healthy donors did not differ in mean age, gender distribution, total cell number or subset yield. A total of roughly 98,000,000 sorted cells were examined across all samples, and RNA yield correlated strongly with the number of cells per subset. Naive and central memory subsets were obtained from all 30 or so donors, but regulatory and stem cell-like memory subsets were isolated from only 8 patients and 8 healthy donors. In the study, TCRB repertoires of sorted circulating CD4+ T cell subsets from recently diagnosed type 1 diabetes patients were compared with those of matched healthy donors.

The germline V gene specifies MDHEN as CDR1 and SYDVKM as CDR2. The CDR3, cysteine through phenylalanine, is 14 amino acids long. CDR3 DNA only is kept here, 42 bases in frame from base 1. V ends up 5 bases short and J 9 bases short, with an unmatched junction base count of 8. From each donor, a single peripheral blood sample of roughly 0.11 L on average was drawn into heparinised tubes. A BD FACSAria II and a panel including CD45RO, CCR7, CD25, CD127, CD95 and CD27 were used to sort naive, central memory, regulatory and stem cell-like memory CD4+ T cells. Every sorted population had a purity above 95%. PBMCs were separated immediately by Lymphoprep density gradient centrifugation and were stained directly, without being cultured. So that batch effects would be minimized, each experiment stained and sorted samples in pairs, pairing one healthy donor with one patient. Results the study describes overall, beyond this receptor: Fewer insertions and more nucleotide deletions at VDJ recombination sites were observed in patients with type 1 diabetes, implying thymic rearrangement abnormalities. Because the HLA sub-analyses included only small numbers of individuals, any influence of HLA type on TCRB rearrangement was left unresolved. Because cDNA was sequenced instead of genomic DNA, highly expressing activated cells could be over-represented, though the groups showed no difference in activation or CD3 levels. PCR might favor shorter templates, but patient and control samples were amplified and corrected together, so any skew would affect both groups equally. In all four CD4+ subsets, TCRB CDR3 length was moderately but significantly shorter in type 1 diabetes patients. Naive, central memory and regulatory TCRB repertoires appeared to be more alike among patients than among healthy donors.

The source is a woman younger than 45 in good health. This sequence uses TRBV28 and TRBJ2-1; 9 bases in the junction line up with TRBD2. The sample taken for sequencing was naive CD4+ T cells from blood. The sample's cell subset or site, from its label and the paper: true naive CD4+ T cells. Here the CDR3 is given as CASSVGGRAFEQFF. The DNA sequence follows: TGTGCCAGCAGTGTAGGCGGGAGGGCCTTTGAGCAGTTCTTC.